This TCR beta chain was sequenced in a study of blood T cell repertoires in COVID-19. The J segment lost 4 bases and the V segment lost 4 bases, leaving 19 bases of the junction unmatched. This CDR3 has 20 residues. Germline V gene data show CDR1 as LNHDA and CDR2 as SQIVND (reference sequence). Among Cohort 3 donors, those recovered had two negative PCRs, clearance, or symptom resolution. Methods used by the authors: The assay estimated nucleated cells by amplifying reference gene primers. Method: immunoSEQ multiplex PCR; TCRdb's copy keeps in-frame clones and lacks some. V and J calls and clone size are as listed in that table; D and trimming were resolved from the DNA. The sample includes about 200,000 clones, 70% to 90% of them seen just once.

The sequenced sample was PBMCs or T cells enriched from blood (not recorded which). The rearrangement joins TRBV19 to TRBJ2-1; TRBD1 matches at 10 bases. This clonotype was sampled from a man younger than 40 who had recovered from COVID-19. CDR3 region: CASSTMGQGKSISPYNEQFF. CDR3 sequence (DNA): TGTGCCAGTAGTACGATGGGACAGGGGAAAAGTATTTCCCCATACAATGAGCAGTTCTTC.